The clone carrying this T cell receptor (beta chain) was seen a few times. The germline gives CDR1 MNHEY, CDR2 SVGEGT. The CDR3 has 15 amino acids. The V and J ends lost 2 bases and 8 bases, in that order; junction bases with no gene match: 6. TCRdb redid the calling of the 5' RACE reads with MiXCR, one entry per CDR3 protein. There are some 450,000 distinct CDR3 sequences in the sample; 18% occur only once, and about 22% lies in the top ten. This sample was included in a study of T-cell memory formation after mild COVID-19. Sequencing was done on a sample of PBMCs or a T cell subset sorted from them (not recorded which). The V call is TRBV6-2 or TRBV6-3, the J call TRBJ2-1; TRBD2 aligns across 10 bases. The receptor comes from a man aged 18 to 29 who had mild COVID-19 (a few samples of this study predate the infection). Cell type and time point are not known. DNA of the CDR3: TGTGCCAGCAGTTACGCGGCTAGCGGGGGCGATGAGCAGTTCTTC. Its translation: CASSYAASGGDEQFF.